The 15 T cell receptor beta chains below come from one sample, sequenced in a study of patients and donors after allogeneic stem cell transplantation. One entry per CDR3 protein results from TCRdb running MiXCR on the RT-PCR reads. This sample has hundreds of thousands of distinct CDR3 sequences, with 14% found just once. Sequenced sample: blood, either unsorted or a sorted T cell fraction (not recorded which). The source is a human donor who was either an allogeneic HSCT recipient or a stem cell or donor lymphocyte infusion donor (not recorded which). It is not recorded whose cells these are; they may come from a transplant donor.

This clonotype was seen ten or more times. This rearrangement joins TRBV11-3 to TRBJ2-2; D may be TRBD1 (6 bases). V was cut by 4 bases and J by 7 bases, with 13 bases left in between. CDR1 and CDR2 (germline): SGHNT, YENEEA. The CDR3 spans 14 residues. Here the CDR3 DNA reads TGTGCCAGCAGCTCATACAGGGATGTCGGGGAGCTGTTTTTT. Residues: CASSSYRDVGELFF.

This chain links TRBV3-1 with TRBJ2-1, with 13 bases aligning to TRBD2. CDR3 length: 16 amino acids. After removal of 1 base from V and 12 bases from J, the junction contained 9 bases not matched to a gene. CDR1 is LGHDT and CDR2 is YNNKEL in the germline V gene (reference sequence). CDR3 protein: CASSQGLTSGGASQFF. DNA of the CDR3: TGTGCCAGCAGCCAAGGGTTAACTAGCGGGGGGGCGTCGCAGTTCTTC.

This chain joins TRBV6-1 and TRBJ2-1, with TRBD2 identical over 15 bases. V was pared by 4 bases and J by 4 bases, with 2 bases of the junction left unmatched. The CDR3 is made up of 16 amino acids. Germline V gene data show CDR1 as MNHNS and CDR2 as SASEGT. The CDR3 protein is CASSGGTSGRYNEQFF. The CDR3 region has the DNA TGTGCCAGCAGTGGAGGGACTAGCGGGAGGTACAATGAGCAGTTCTTC.

The rearrangement joins TRBV7-6 to TRBJ1-3; TRBD1 matches at 9 bases. The CDR3 is 18 residues long. After removal of 5 bases from V and 1 base from J, the junction contained 12 bases not matched to a gene. Germline lookup yields CDR1 SGHVS and CDR2 FNYEAQ. This CDR3 reads CASSGGGQGKESGNTIYF. The CDR3 DNA sequence: TGTGCCAGCAGCGGCGGGGGACAGGGCAAAGAATCTGGAAACACCATATATTTT.

This clonotype was counted between two and nine times. As DNA, the CDR3 is TGCGCCAGCAGGTGGGGCAGGGAAAACACTGAAGCTTTCTTT. This encodes CASRWGRENTEAFF. The chain uses TRBV5-1 and TRBJ1-1; perhaps TRBD1 as D (5 bases). Germline V gene sequence: CDR1 SGHRS, CDR2 YFSETQ. V lost 5 bases to trimming and J lost 2 bases, with 13 bases between them. The CDR3 sequence is 14 residues long.

This clonotype was seen once. The chain carries TRBV29-1 and TRBJ1-1; possibly TRBD1 for D (6 bases). The V gene's germline CDR1 is SQVTM and CDR2 ANQGSEA. V was shortened by 5 bases and J by 2 bases, with 15 bases between the two germline ends. The CDR3 extends over 14 amino acids. The CDR3 loop reads CSVRDGQQNTEAFF. The CDR3 bases are TGCAGCGTTAGAGACGGACAGCAAAACACTGAAGCTTTCTTT.

This clonotype has a handful of counts. The chain links TRBV30 to TRBJ2-1, with D possibly being TRBD1 or TRBD2 (5 bases each). This CDR3 contains 11 residues. The germline V and J ends were trimmed by 3 bases and 14 bases, with 14 bases remaining between them. The germline CDR1 and CDR2 sequences are GTSNPN and SVGIG (reference sequence). The CDR3 nucleotides read TGTGCCTGGAGCGACCGGGACGTAGAGTTCTTC. Protein sequence: CAWSDRDVEFF.

The sample holds many counts of this clonotype. V is TRBV2 and J is TRBJ2-1; no clear D. Germline V lookup: CDR1 SNHLY, CDR2 FYNNEI. The germline V and J ends were trimmed by 7 bases and 0 bases, with 13 bases remaining between them. This CDR3 contains 15 residues. The CDR3, as DNA: TGTGCCAGCACCGCCGGTCTTAGCTCCTACAATGAGCAGTTCTTC. Translated, it gives CASTAGLSSYNEQFF.

The J gene is TRBJ2-5, the V gene TRBV20-1; D is possibly TRBD1 (6 bases). The CDR3 loop spans 14 amino acids. The V end was cut by 6 bases, the J end by 1 base, with 15 bases between. Germline CDR1 is DFQATT and CDR2 is SNEGSKA (reference sequence). CDR3 in DNA: TGCAGTGCGAACAGGGATGAGGGCCAAGAGACCCAGTACTTC. As protein: CSANRDEGQETQYF.

This clonotype was counted between two and nine times. The rearrangement links TRBV30 to TRBJ2-3, with unresolved D. The germline V gene encodes CDR1 GTSNPN and CDR2 SVGIG (reference sequence). CDR3 length: 13 amino acids. Trimming shortened V by 2 bases and J by 6 bases, and 12 bases separated the two germline ends. The CDR3 DNA sequence: TGTGCCTGGAGTAAACCTCCCCGTGATACGCAGTATTTT. This encodes CAWSKPPRDTQYF.

The J gene is TRBJ1-5, the V gene TRBV14; D remains unclear. Germline CDR1 SGHDN, CDR2 FVKESK. With 3 bases removed from V and 5 bases from J, the gap between germline ends came to 5 bases. The CDR3 sequence is 12 residues long. This CDR3 is CASSHTDQPQHF. The CDR3 DNA reads TGTGCCAGCAGCCACACGGATCAGCCCCAGCATTTT.

Only a few counts were recorded for this clonotype. The gene calls are TRBV5-1 and TRBJ2-2; D is possibly TRBD2 (6 bases). The length of the CDR3 is 15 residues. Germline V gene data show CDR1 as SGHRS and CDR2 as YFSETQ. Trimming removed 0 bases at V and 8 bases at J, with 14 bases between. The CDR3 DNA sequence: TGCGCCAGCAGCTTGGGGGGACTCCTTTATGGGGAGCTGTTTTTT. It is translated as CASSLGGLLYGELFF.

The chain links TRBV4-1 to TRBJ1-2, with D maybe TRBD1 (5 bases). The CDR3 extends over 14 amino acids. CDR1 and CDR2 from the germline V gene are MGHRA and YSYEKL. Between the trimmed V and J ends, which lost 3 bases and 6 bases, there was a span of 14 bases. CDR3 in amino acids: CASSQPGRWDGYTF. In DNA, the CDR3 is TGCGCCAGCAGCCAGCCAGGGAGGTGGGATGGCTACACCTTC.

This sequence joins TRBV29-1 and TRBJ2-5; the match to TRBD1 covers 8 bases. The CDR3 is 12 residues long. Germline V gene lookup returns CDR1 SQVTM and CDR2 ANQGSEA. The V segment lost 4 bases and the J segment 4 bases; nucleotides outside the gene matches: 2. The CDR3 reads CSVGTGLETQYF. In DNA, the CDR3 is TGCAGCGTTGGGACAGGGCTAGAGACCCAGTACTTC.

On this clonotype itself: One end of the junction does not line up with germline, which may come from a read error. This sequence joins TRBV7-7 and TRBJ2-1; 9 positions agree with TRBD2. This CDR3 is 14 amino acids long. CDR1 and CDR2 from the germline V gene are SSHAT and FNYEAQ (reference sequence). The DNA of the CDR3 is TGTGCTAGCAGCTACAGCGGGGGGTCCAATGAGCAGTTCTTC. This encodes CASSYSGGSNEQFF.